Here is one T cell receptor (beta chain) with its context. This clone was picked up one time. This clone's antigen is unknown. Qualities for individual bases were not recorded, and no much larger clone is one base off. This specimen includes other DNA sequences encoding the same CDR3. Libraries were built with the immunoSEQ multiplex PCR assay. RNA was extracted from all samples and reverse transcribed into cDNA as template for TCR sequencing. First-strand cDNA was synthesized using SuperScript III with a 2:1 mix of oligo-dT and random hexamers. A synthetic immune receptor repertoire was used to assess amplification bias, and residual bias was removed computationally. In the paper's pipeline: Raw reads were preprocessed to remove errors, and CDR3 was defined by IMGT conventions from the conserved cysteine to phenylalanine. To get clonality, Shannon entropy was normalized by log2 of the number of productive unique TCRs and the result was subtracted from 1. Whether scalp clones were CD4 or CD8 was inferred by matching scalp TCRbeta sequences against CD4 and CD8 repertoires sorted from blood. Sourced from immuneACCESS, this table was stored by TCRdb with only in-frame sequences that have V and J called. A share of the clones is absent; for the studies checked, an unresolved V gene accounts for under half, and the remainder has no known explanation. V and J calls and clone size are copied from that table; D and trimming were computed from the DNA. The sample yields roughly 100,000 clones; over 75% were counted once. The ten largest account for 11% of the sample.

This sample was included in a study of CD8+ T cells in alopecia areata (dated by TCRdb to the late 2010s). Notes on the research overall: Treated patients were enrolled in an open-label pilot trial of oral tofacitinib at 5 to 10 mg twice daily for moderate-to-severe alopecia areata. Tofacitinib was given for 6 to 18 months, followed by 6 months of follow-up off drug to assess delayed response and recurrence. The SALT score, which quantifies the percentage of affected scalp surface area, was used to measure disease severity in treated patients. The study used high-throughput TCRbeta sequencing to examine T cell clonal expansion in alopecia areata, in both the C3H/HeJ mouse model and human patients. Scalp tissue and sorted CD4+ and CD8+ peripheral blood T cells from patchy and totalis/universalis alopecia areata patients and from healthy controls were covered by human TCRbeta sequencing. Biopsies were taken from tofacitinib-treated patients at baseline and at 4 and 24 weeks of treatment, and a later scalp biopsy was taken in several of the tofacitinib-treated patients. Scalp clonality was compared across normal scalp (n=4), patchy alopecia areata scalp (n=8), and alopecia totalis/universalis scalp (n=8). RNA was obtained with the PAXgene miRNA kit for fixed scalp, the miRNeasy kit for PBMCs, and the RNeasy kit for mouse skin. TCRbeta CDR3 regions were amplified by immunoSEQ multiplex PCR with 35 Vbeta forward and 13 Jbeta reverse primers.

What the treatment or condition label conveys for this sample: oral pan-JAK inhibitor, 5-10 mg twice daily. Lesional scalp punch biopsies and peripheral blood were collected from alopecia areata patients. PBMCs were separated by density centrifugation and stained for CD3, CD4 and CD8, after which CD4+ and CD8+ T cells were sorted on a FACSAria. Study-wide findings and limitations: Compared with normal scalp, lesional scalp, particularly in alopecia totalis/universalis, had higher clonality and more expanded CD8+ clones, which suggests antigenic drive. Shared TCR sequences between patients were less evident than in mice, which may be partly attributable to HLA diversity in the patient population. Unlike mouse skin, where gammadelta T cells dominate, normal human skin contains resident alphabeta T cells that get sequenced too, which complicates analysis of the scalp TCR repertoire. During tofacitinib treatment, many expanded lesional clones stuck around in both scalp and blood, and this persistence may partly explain why relapse happens after treatment is stopped. Tofacitinib significantly decreased scalp clonality and the number of expanded CD8+ clones among the top 100 scalp clones. Because the treated cohort was small and had only one nonresponder, larger studies are needed to examine links between baseline CD8+ expansion and response.

A distance of 3 bases separates the germline ends of V and J, which lose 6 bases and 0 bases respectively. According to the germline V gene, CDR1 reads ENHRY and CDR2 reads SYGVKD. Taken from cysteine to phenylalanine, the CDR3 has 11 residues. The kept DNA is CDR3 alone, 33 bases in frame from the first base. The receptor comes from a human donor with alopecia areata. This chain joins TRBV10-3 to TRBJ2-7, with the identity of the D gene unclear. Sequenced material: CD8+ T cells sorted from blood, taken between weeks 30 and 35, from a patient treated with tofacitinib. The nucleotide sequence reads TGTGCCATCAGCAGCTCCTACGAGCAGTACTTC. Protein translation: CAISSSYEQYF.